The source of this TCR beta chain is a study of blood T cell repertoires in COVID-19. Study information: T cells, B-cell-depleted T cells, or PBMCs provided the cDNA or gDNA that served as material.

A Seattle source enrolled patients during active infection and followed them longitudinally. J was trimmed by 4 bases and V by 5 bases; bases with no gene match: 8. CDR1 is MNHEY and CDR2 is SVGAGI in the germline V gene. There are 15 residues in the CDR3. In the original processing: Estimates of nucleated cell counts were drawn from the amplification of reference gene primers. The repertoire was sequenced with immunoSEQ multiplex PCR; TCRdb's copy has only in-frame clones and lacks some. V and J calls and clone size come straight from that table; D and trimming were deduced from the DNA. This repertoire shows about 500,000 clones, around 90% found once; its top ten account for less than 9%.

V usage is TRBV6-5 and J usage is TRBJ2-7, with 10 bases fitting TRBD1. Sequenced input: peripheral blood. The sequence came from a woman between 50 and 59 years old with COVID-19, enrolled during active disease. The CDR3: CASSRAGTGAYEQYF. DNA for the CDR3: TGTGCCAGCAGTCGCGCCGGGACAGGGGCATACGAGCAGTACTTC.